This T cell receptor (beta chain) was sequenced for a study of cytomegalovirus exposure and HLA in healthy donors. Across the study: Findings of an earlier analysis included about 120 million unique TCR beta sequences from 200 million or so T cells.

PCR primers comprised 60 Vbeta and 13 Jbeta primers. Measured with immunoSEQ multiplex PCR; TCRdb has only the in-frame clones, and not every one. This sample has more than 100,000 clones, with approximately 79% found just once. Germline CDR1 and CDR2: LNHNV and YYDKDF (reference sequence). The junction had 13 bases not matched to a gene; V was cut back by 0 bases and J by 0 bases. The CDR3 extends over 20 amino acids. The specimen was PBMCs. This sequence originates from a male donor in good health and CMV-seronegative. J is TRBJ2-2 and V is TRBV15; 7 bases line up with TRBD1. The DNA for the CDR3 is TGTGCCACCAGCAGAGATTTCCGGACCCGGGGACAGACGAACACCGGGGAGCTGTTTTTT. It encodes CATSRDFRTRGQTNTGELFF.